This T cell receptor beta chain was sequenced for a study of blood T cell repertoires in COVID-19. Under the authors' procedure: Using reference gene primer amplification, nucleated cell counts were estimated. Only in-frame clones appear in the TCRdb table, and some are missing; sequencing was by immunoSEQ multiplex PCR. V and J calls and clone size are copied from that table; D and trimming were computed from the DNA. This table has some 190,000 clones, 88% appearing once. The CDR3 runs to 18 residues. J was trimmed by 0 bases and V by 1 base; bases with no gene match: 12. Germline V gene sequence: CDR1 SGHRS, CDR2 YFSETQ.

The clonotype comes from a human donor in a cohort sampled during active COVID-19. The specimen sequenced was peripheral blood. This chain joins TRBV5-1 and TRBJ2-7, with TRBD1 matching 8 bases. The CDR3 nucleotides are TGCGCCAGCAGCTTGAGGGCGAGTAGACAGGGGTTCTCCTACGAGCAGTACTTC. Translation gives CASSLRASRQGFSYEQYF.